Sequencing of this T cell receptor (beta chain) was carried out in a study of shared clonotypes between healthy human individuals. Study summary: A couple of female and a few male donors aged 18 to 49 were enrolled.

The naive CD8 population came from CD45RO-negative cells selected for CCR7, without terminally differentiated effector memory CD45RA+ cells. Some clones are missing from TCRdb's copy, which holds only in-frame ones; the method was immunoSEQ multiplex PCR. The data hold about 580,000 clones, with roughly 98% observed a single time. Whole-study results and caveats: Non-shared clonotypes showed lower generation probabilities than clonotypes common to all four donors.

In the case of this clone: Its antigen is currently unknown.

Input material: naive CD8+ T cells sorted from blood. This TCR was recovered from a man aged 25-40 years in good health.

The CDR3 nucleotides read TGTGCCAGCAGTAGTCGGGACAGGGGAAACACCATATATTTT. This sequence encodes CASSSRDRGNTIYF. The V call is TRBV6-1, the J call TRBJ1-3; 8 bases fit TRBD1. Germline lookup yields CDR1 MNHNS and CDR2 SASEGT. The CDR3 covers 14 residues. V lost 5 bases and J lost 4; bases outside the gene matches: 4.